This T cell receptor beta chain stems from a study of immune evolution from preneoplasia to lung adenocarcinoma. Details on this clone: The antigen remains undetermined.

Here immunoSEQ multiplex PCR was the method, and the copy in TCRdb shows in-frame clones only, minus some. The data show just over 4,000 clones, 65% to 90% seen once. General study points: Top clone frequencies peaked in normal lung, apparently declining through invasive adenocarcinoma.

CDR1 is MDHEN and CDR2 is SYDVKM in the germline V gene. CDR3 length: 14 residues. J gave up 8 bases and V 1 base, and 6 bases lay outside the gene matches. Input material: FFPE minimally invasive lung adenocarcinoma tissue. The sequence was collected from a person between 55 and 70 years old with lung adenocarcinoma. The chain uses TRBV28 and TRBJ2-3; the match to TRBD2 covers 7 bases. The CDR3 DNA is TGTGCCAGCAGTTTATATTCGGGAGGAGGTACGCAGTATTTT. It encodes CASSLYSGGGTQYF.